This T cell receptor beta chain was captured in a study of siplizumab effects on memory and regulatory T cells. Points from the study as a whole: The study found that mappable alloreactive CD4+ clones averaged around 69% Treg-derived with siplizumab and 25% to 30% in controls.

The method was immunoSEQ multiplex PCR; TCRdb's version includes in-frame clones alone and lacks a portion of them. The data contain about 100,000 clones, 94% of them singletons. The CDR3 has 12 residues. Germline CDR1 reads SQVTM; CDR2 reads ANQGSEA. This clone was found once. No antigen is known for it. The junction departs from the called germline gene at one end, perhaps through a read error. The gene calls are TRBV29-1 and TRBJ2-3; 7 bases agree with TRBD1. The sequence was collected from a human donor in good health. The sample comprised Tregs sorted from blood. Here the CDR3 DNA reads TGCAGCGTTGAAGTAGGGGGCTCCCGCAGGGGTTTT. It encodes CSVEVGGSRRGF.